A single sample is the source of the 5 T cell receptor beta chains below, sequenced in a study of blood T cell repertoires in COVID-19. Sequenced by immunoSEQ multiplex PCR; TCRdb stores in-frame clones only, minus some. The repertoire holds about 380,000 clones, with 88% as singletons. Sequenced material: PBMCs or T cells enriched from blood (not recorded which). These receptor sequences come from a woman between 18 and 29 years old who had recovered from COVID-19.

V and J are TRBV9 and TRBJ2-3, with a possible D match to TRBD2 (6 bases). This CDR3 contains 14 residues. V lost 0 bases to trimming and J lost 5 bases, with 10 bases between them. The germline V gene has CDR1 SGDLS and CDR2 YYNGEE. The chain's CDR3 is CASSVGRGRDTQYF. The CDR3 region has the DNA TGTGCCAGCAGCGTAGGGAGGGGACGAGATACGCAGTATTTT. Drawing the rest from reference TRBV9 and TRBJ2-3, the complete variable domain is DSGVTQTPKHLITATGQRVTLRCSPRSGDLSVYWYQQSLDQGLQFLIQYYNGEERAKGNILERFSAQQFPDLHSELNLSSLELGDSALYFCASSVGRGRDTQYFGPGTRLTVL.

The chain combines TRBV28 with TRBJ1-2, with D possibly TRBD1 on 5 matching bases. The CDR3 length is 12 residues. Germline V gene sequence: CDR1 MDHEN, CDR2 SYDVKM. V was shortened by 1 base and J by 5 bases, with 5 bases between the two germline ends. The CDR3 loop reads CASSLSGYGYTF. CDR3 nucleotide sequence: TGTGCCAGCAGTTTATCAGGGTATGGCTACACCTTC.

The rearrangement uses TRBV11-1 and TRBJ2-1, with D possibly being TRBD2 (6 bases). Germline V gives CDR1 SGHAT, CDR2 FQDESV (reference sequence). There are 14 residues in the CDR3. V lost 5 bases, J lost 4 bases, and 12 bases lay in between. For the CDR3, the DNA is TGTGCCAGCAGCGCTAATCGGGGGTACAATGAGCAGTTCTTC. This encodes CASSANRGYNEQFF.

The V gene is TRBV25-1, the J gene TRBJ1-4; 11 nucleotides agree with TRBD1. Germline CDR1 is MGHDK and CDR2 is SYGVNS. V was clipped by 6 bases and J by 7 bases; unmatched bases: 10. CDR3 length equals 16 residues. CDR3 loop: CASRLSGQGAGEKLFF. The CDR3 DNA reads as TGTGCCAGCAGGTTAAGCGGACAGGGGGCAGGTGAAAAACTGTTTTTT.

The chain employs TRBV6-2 or TRBV6-3 and TRBJ2-3; D ambiguous. CDR1 is MNHEY and CDR2 is SVGEGT in the germline V gene. V lost 6 bases and J 6 bases, leaving 7 bases between the germline ends. This CDR3 spans 11 amino acids. CDR3 amino acids: CASSSGDTQYF. DNA for the CDR3: TGTGCCAGCAGCTCCGGGGATACGCAGTATTTT.